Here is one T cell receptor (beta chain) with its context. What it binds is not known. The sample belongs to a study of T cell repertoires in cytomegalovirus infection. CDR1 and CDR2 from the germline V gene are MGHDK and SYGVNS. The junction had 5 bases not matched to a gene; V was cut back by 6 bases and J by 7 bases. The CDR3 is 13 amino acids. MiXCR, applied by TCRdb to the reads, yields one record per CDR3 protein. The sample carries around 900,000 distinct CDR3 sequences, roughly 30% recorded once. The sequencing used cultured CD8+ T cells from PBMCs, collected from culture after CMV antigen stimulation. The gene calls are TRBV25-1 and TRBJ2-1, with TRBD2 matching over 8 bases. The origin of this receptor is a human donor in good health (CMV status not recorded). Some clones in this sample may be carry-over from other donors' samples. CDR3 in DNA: TGTGCCAGCAGCGGGGGGGCATCGAATGAGCAGTTCTTC. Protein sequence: CASSGGASNEQFF.